These T cell receptor beta chains were read from a single sample in a study of B cell selection in AIRE deficiency. Here immunoSEQ multiplex PCR was the method, and the copy in TCRdb shows in-frame clones only, minus some. Found here are about 18,000 clones, about 93% of them singletons; the top ten hold 0.89%. The sample comprised CD4+CD25+ Tregs sorted from PBMCs. The receptors stem from a human donor in good health. Each CDR3 is given with its conserved first and last residue. Fields, in order: clone size, V gene, J gene, D gene, CDR3 protein, CDR3 DNA. The D gene is left open where the match is weak. Some rows have no size entry. The others give once, few or many, or a class for an expanded clone.

clone_size: .; v_call: TRBV20-1; j_call: TRBJ1-1; d_call: .; cdr3_aa: CSAWTDTEAFF; cdr3_nt: TGCAGTGCATGGACGGACACTGAAGCTTTCTTT
clone_size: .; v_call: TRBV6-1; j_call: TRBJ1-5; d_call: .; cdr3_aa: CASILGRGGNQPQHF; cdr3_nt: .
clone_size: .; v_call: TRBV2; j_call: TRBJ1-4; d_call: .; cdr3_aa: CASYVRAKEKLFF; cdr3_nt: TGTGCCAGCTATGTGAGGGCCAAGGAAAAACTGTTTTTT
clone_size: .; v_call: TRBV5-6; j_call: TRBJ1-2; d_call: .; cdr3_aa: CASSTLVGVGYTF; cdr3_nt: TGTGCCAGTAGCACCCTTGTAGGGGTCGGCTACACCTTC
clone_size: .; v_call: TRBV5-1; j_call: TRBJ1-2; d_call: .; cdr3_aa: CASSLAQLPSYGYTF; cdr3_nt: TGCGCCAGCAGCTTGGCGCAGCTCCCGAGCTATGGCTACACCTTC
clone_size: once; v_call: TRBV2; j_call: TRBJ2-3; d_call: .; cdr3_aa: CASRDAGRGTDTQYF; cdr3_nt: TGTGCCAGCAGGGATGCGGGCCGTGGGACAGATACGCAGTATTTT
clone_size: few; v_call: TRBV9; j_call: TRBJ2-2; d_call: .; cdr3_aa: CASSVYRLAAGELFF; cdr3_nt: TGTGCCAGCAGCGTATATCGCCTAGCCGCCGGGGAGCTGTTTTTT
clone_size: .; v_call: TRBV15; j_call: TRBJ2-7; d_call: TRBD1; cdr3_aa: CATSREGRGLYEQYF; cdr3_nt: TGTGCCACCAGCAGGGAAGGCAGGGGGCTCTACGAGCAGTACTTC
clone_size: .; v_call: TRBV28; j_call: TRBJ1-1; d_call: .; cdr3_aa: CASTPAGMNTEAFF; cdr3_nt: TGTGCCAGCACCCCGGCGGGGATGAACACTGAAGCTTTCTTT
clone_size: once; v_call: TRBV6-4; j_call: TRBJ1-4; d_call: .; cdr3_aa: CASKPEGVPNEKLFF; cdr3_nt: TGTGCCAGCAAACCCGAGGGGGTTCCTAATGAAAAACTGTTTTTT
clone_size: .; v_call: TRBV5-1; j_call: TRBJ2-1; d_call: TRBD2; cdr3_aa: CASSLPGTSGHNEQFF; cdr3_nt: TGCGCCAGCAGCTTACCCGGGACTAGCGGGCACAATGAGCAGTTCTTC
clone_size: .; v_call: TRBV10-3; j_call: TRBJ1-2; d_call: TRBD1; cdr3_aa: CAISESGQLAYGYTF; cdr3_nt: TGTGCCATCAGTGAGTCGGGACAGCTCGCCTATGGCTACACCTTC
clone_size: .; v_call: TRBV5-1; j_call: TRBJ2-2; d_call: .; cdr3_aa: CASSVRTNSNTGELFF; cdr3_nt: TGCGCCAGCAGCGTTAGGACCAACTCGAACACCGGGGAGCTGTTTTTT
clone_size: .; v_call: TRBV28; j_call: TRBJ1-5; d_call: .; cdr3_aa: CASSRWWQGSLSDSNQPQHF; cdr3_nt: TGTGCCAGCAGCCGATGGTGGCAGGGGTCTCTTTCGGATAGCAATCAGCCCCAGCATTTT
clone_size: .; v_call: TRBV7-9; j_call: TRBJ2-6; d_call: .; cdr3_aa: CASSLGAYSSGANVLTF; cdr3_nt: TGTGCCAGCAGCTTAGGGGCGTACAGCTCTGGGGCCAACGTCCTGACTTTC
clone_size: .; v_call: TRBV7-9; j_call: TRBJ2-1; d_call: TRBD2; cdr3_aa: CASGLAGAHEQFF; cdr3_nt: TGTGCCAGCGGCTTAGCGGGAGCCCATGAGCAGTTCTTC
clone_size: once; v_call: TRBV27; j_call: TRBJ1-1; d_call: TRBD1; cdr3_aa: CASKPGGYNTEAFF; cdr3_nt: TGTGCCAGCAAGCCAGGGGGTTATAACACTGAAGCTTTCTTT
clone_size: .; v_call: TRBV9; j_call: TRBJ2-7; d_call: TRBD2; cdr3_aa: CASSPTERETYEQYF; cdr3_nt: TGTGCCAGCAGCCCCACCGAGCGGGAGACCTACGAGCAGTACTTC
clone_size: .; v_call: TRBV7-2; j_call: TRBJ2-5; d_call: TRBD2; cdr3_aa: CASSPSLAEETQYF; cdr3_nt: TGTGCCAGCAGCCCGTCGCTAGCGGAAGAGACCCAGTACTTC
clone_size: .; v_call: TRBV4-2; j_call: TRBJ1-1; d_call: TRBD1; cdr3_aa: CASSQEGGTGPTEAFF; cdr3_nt: TGTGCCAGCAGCCAAGAAGGTGGGACAGGACCCACTGAAGCTTTCTTT
clone_size: .; v_call: TRBV6-1; j_call: TRBJ2-6; d_call: TRBD2; cdr3_aa: CASSSGGSGANVLTF; cdr3_nt: TGTGCCAGCAGCTCCGGGGGGTCTGGGGCCAACGTCCTGACTTTC
clone_size: .; v_call: TRBV2; j_call: TRBJ1-2; d_call: .; cdr3_aa: CASSERGRDRGYTF; cdr3_nt: TGTGCCAGCAGTGAACGAGGACGGGATAGGGGCTACACCTTC
clone_size: .; v_call: TRBV9; j_call: TRBJ2-1; d_call: .; cdr3_aa: CASSVTGTYNEQFF; cdr3_nt: TGTGCCAGCAGCGTGACCGGGACCTACAATGAGCAGTTCTTC
clone_size: once; v_call: TRBV7-2; j_call: TRBJ2-3; d_call: TRBD2; cdr3_aa: CASSLGLAGVADTQYF; cdr3_nt: TGTGCCAGCAGCCTCGGACTAGCGGGAGTTGCAGATACGCAGTATTTT
clone_size: .; v_call: TRBV5-1; j_call: TRBJ2-3; d_call: .; cdr3_aa: CASSLAGADTDTQYF; cdr3_nt: TGCGCCAGCAGCTTGGCTGGGGCAGACACAGATACGCAGTATTTT